This T cell receptor (beta chain) appears in the sequencing data of a study of T-cell reconstitution after alpha-beta-depleted transplantation in children. The trim removed 0 bases at V and 8 bases at J, leaving 8 bases unmatched. The CDR3 is made up of 16 amino acids. Germline V lookup: CDR1 LNHNV, CDR2 YYDKDF (reference sequence). Unique molecular identifiers tagged the TCRbeta library. In TCRdb, the PCR reads were re-called with MiXCR into one record per CDR3 protein. Among approximately 350,000 distinct CDR3 sequences, about 9.3% were seen once, and the ten largest hold around 2.3%. Sequencing used PBMCs from the stem cell graft donor, obtained from the stem cell graft. V gene TRBV15 combines with J gene TRBJ1-4, with 8 bases aligning to TRBD1. The sequence was obtained from a human donor who donated a stem cell graft to a child with acute lymphoblastic leukemia. The chain's CDR3 is CATSRDSGGREEKLFF. The CDR3 region has the DNA TGTGCCACCAGCAGAGATTCAGGGGGCCGGGAAGAAAAACTGTTTTTT.